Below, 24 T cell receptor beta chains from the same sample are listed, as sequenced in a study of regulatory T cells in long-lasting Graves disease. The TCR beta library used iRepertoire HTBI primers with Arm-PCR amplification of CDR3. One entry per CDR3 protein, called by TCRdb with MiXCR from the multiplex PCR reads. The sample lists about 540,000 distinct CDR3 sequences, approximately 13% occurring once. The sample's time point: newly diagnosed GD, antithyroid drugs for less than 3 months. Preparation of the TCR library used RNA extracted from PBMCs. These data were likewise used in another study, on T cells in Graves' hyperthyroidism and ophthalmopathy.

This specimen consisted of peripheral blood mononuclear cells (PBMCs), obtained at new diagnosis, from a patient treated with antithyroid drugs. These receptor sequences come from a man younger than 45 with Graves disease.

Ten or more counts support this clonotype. CDR3: CSARDPVVEQYF. In DNA, the CDR3 is TGCAGTGCTAGAGATCCGGTGGTCGAGCAGTACTTC. The chain links TRBV20-1 to TRBJ2-7; D is unclear. V dropped 0 bases and J dropped 6 bases, with 9 bases sitting between them. Per the germline V gene, CDR1 is DFQATT and CDR2 is SNEGSKA (reference sequence). The CDR3 covers 12 residues.

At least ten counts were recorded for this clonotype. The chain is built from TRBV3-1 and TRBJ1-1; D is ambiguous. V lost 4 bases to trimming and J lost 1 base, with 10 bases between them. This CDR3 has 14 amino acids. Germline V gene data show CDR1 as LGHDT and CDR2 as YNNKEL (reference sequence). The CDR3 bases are TGTGCCAGCAGCCCTTTTGCGGGGAACACTGAAGCTTTCTTT. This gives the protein CASSPFAGNTEAFF. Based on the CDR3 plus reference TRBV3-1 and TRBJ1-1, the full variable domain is DTAVSQTPKYLVTQMGNDKSIKCEQNLGHDTMYWYKQDSKKFLKIMFSYNNKELIINETVPNRFSPKSPDKAHLNLHINSLELGDSAVYFCASSPFAGNTEAFFGQGTRLTVV.

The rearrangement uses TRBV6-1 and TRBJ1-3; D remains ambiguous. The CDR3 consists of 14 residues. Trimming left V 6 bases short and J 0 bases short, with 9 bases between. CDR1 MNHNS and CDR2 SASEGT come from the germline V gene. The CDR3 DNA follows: TGTGCCAGCAGGTCACATAGCTCTGGAAACACCATATATTTT. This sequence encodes CASRSHSSGNTIYF.

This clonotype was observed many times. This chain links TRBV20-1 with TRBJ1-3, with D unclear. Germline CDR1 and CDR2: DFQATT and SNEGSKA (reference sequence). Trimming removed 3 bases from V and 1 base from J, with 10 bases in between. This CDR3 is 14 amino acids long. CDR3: CSARDWPSGNTIYF. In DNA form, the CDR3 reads TGCAGTGCTAGGGATTGGCCTTCTGGAAACACCATATATTTT.

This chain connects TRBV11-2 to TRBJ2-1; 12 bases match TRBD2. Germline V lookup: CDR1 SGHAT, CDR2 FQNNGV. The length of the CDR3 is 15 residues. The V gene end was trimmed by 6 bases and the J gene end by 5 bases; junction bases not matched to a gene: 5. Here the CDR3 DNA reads TGTGCCAGCAGACCGGGACTAGCGGGTCACAATGAGCAGTTCTTC. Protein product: CASRPGLAGHNEQFF.

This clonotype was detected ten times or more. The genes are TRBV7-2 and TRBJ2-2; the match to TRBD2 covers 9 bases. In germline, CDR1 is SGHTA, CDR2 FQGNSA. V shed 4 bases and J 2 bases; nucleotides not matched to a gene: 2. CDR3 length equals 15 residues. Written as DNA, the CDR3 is TGTGCCAGCAGCTCCGGGACTAGCAACACCGGGGAGCTGTTTTTT. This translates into CASSSGTSNTGELFF.

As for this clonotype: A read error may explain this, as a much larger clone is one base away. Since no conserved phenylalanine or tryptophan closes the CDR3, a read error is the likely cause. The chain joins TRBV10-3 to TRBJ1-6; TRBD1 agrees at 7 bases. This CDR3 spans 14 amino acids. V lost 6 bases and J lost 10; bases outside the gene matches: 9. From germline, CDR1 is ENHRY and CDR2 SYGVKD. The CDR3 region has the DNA TGTGCCATCAGGGAAGGGACAGCTCACTCACCCCTCCACTCT. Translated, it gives CAIREGTAHSPLHS.

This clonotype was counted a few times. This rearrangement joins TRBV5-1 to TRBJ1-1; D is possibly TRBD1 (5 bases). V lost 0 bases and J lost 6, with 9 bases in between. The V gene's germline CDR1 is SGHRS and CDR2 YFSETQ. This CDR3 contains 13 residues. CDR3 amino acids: CASSLGGRAEAFF. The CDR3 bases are TGCGCCAGCAGCTTGGGAGGCAGGGCTGAAGCTTTCTTT.

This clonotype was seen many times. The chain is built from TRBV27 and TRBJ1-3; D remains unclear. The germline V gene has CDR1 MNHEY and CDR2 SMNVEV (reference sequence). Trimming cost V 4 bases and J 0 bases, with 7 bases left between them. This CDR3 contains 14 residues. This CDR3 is CASSSPSSGNTIYF. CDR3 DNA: TGTGCCAGCAGTTCCCCATCCTCTGGAAACACCATATATTTT.

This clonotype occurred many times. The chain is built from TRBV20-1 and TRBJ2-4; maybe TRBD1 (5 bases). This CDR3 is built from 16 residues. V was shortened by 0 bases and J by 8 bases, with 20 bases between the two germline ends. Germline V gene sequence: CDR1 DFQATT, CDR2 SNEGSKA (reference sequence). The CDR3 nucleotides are TGCAGTGCTAGAGATTGGGGCCTGGGCCAGGATGACATTCAGTACTTC. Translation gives CSARDWGLGQDDIQYF.

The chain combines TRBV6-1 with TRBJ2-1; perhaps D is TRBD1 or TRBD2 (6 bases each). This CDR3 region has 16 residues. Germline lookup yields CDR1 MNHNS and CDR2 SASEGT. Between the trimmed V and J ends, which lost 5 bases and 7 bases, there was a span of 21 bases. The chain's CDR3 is CASSPGQTRLGNEQFF. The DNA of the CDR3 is TGTGCCAGCAGTCCTGGACAGACCCGACTAGGGAATGAGCAGTTCTTC.

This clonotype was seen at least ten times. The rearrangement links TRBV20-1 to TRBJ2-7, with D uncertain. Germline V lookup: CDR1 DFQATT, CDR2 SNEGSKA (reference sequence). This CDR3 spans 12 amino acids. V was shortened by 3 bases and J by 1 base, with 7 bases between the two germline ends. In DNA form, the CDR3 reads TGCAGTGCTAGTCCCGCATCCTACGAGCAGTACTTC. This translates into CSASPASYEQYF.

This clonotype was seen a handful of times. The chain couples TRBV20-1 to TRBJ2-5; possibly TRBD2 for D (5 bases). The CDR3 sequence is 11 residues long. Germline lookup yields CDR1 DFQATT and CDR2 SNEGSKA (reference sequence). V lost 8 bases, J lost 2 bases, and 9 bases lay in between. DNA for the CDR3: TGCAGTCCCGGCGGGCAAGAGACCCAGTACTTC. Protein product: CSPGGQETQYF.

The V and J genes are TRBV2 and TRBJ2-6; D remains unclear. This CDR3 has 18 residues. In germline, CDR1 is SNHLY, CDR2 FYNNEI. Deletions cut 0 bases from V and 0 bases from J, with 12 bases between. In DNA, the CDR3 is TGTGCCAGCAGTGAAGCTGCTGGAAGGTTCTCTGGGGCCAACGTCCTGACTTTC. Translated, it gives CASSEAAGRFSGANVLTF.

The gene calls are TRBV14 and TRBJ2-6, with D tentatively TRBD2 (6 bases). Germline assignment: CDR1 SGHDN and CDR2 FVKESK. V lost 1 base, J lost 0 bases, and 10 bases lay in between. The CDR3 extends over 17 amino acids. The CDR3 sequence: CASSQALRGSGANVLTF. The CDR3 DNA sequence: TGTGCCAGCAGCCAAGCTTTGCGGGGCTCTGGGGCCAACGTCCTGACTTTC.

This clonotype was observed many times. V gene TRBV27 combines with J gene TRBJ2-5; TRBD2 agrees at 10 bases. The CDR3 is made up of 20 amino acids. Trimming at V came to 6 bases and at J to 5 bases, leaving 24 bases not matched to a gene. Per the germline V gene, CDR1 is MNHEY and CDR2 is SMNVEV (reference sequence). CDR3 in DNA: TGTGCCAGCAGCAACCTCGCGGGTTCATTAGGGCTAGCGGGAGTCGAGACCCAGTACTTC. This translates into CASSNLAGSLGLAGVETQYF.

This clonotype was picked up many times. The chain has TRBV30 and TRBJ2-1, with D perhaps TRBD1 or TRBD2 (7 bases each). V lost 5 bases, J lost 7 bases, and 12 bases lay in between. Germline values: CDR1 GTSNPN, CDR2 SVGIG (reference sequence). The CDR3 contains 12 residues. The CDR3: CAWQGGANEQFF. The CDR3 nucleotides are TGTGCCTGGCAGGGGGGGGCGAATGAGCAGTTCTTC.

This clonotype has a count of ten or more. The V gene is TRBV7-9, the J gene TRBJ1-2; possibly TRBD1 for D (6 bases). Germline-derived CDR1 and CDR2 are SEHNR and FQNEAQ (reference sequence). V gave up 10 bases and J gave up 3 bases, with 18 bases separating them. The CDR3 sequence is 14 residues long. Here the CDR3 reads CATPWTETDYGYTF. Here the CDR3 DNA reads TGTGCCACCCCTTGGACAGAAACCGACTATGGCTACACCTTC.

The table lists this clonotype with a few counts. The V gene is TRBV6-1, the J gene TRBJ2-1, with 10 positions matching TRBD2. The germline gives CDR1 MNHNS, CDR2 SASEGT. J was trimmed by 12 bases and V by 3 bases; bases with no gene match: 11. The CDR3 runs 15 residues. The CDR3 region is CASSDQTKREGRQFF. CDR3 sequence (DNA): TGTGCCAGCAGTGACCAGACTAAGCGGGAGGGCCGGCAGTTCTTC.

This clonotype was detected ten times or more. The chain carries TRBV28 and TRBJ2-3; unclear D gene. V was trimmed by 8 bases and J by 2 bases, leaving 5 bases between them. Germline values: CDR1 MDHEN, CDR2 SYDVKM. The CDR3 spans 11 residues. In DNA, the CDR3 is TGTGCCAGCTTGTTCACAGATACGCAGTATTTT. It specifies CASLFTDTQYF. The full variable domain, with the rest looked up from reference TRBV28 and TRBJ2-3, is DVKVTQSSRYLVKRTGEKVFLECVQDMDHENMFWYRQDPGLGLRLIYFSYDVKMKEKGDIPEGYSVSREKKERFSLILESASTNQTSMYLCASLFTDTQYFGPGTRLTVL.

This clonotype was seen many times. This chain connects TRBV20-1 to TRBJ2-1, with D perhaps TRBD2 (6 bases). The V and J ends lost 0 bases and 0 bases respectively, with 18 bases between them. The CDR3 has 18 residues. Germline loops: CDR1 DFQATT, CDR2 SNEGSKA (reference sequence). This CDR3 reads CSAREPLNSGSSYNEQFF. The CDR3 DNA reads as TGCAGTGCTAGAGAGCCCCTAAATAGCGGCAGCTCCTACAATGAGCAGTTCTTC.

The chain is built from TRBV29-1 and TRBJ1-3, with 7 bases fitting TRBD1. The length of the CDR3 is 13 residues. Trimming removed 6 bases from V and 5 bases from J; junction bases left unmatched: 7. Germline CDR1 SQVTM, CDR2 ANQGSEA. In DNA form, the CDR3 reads TGCAGCGTCTGGGACAGAAAAAGAAACACCATATATTTT. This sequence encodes CSVWDRKRNTIYF.

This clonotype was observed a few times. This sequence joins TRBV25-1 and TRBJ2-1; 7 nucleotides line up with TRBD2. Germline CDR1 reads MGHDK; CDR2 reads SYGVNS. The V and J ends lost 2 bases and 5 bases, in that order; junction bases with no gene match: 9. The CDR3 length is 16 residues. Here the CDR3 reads CASSEEGGARNNEQFF. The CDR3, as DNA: TGTGCCAGCAGTGAAGAGGGAGGGGCGAGGAACAATGAGCAGTTCTTC.

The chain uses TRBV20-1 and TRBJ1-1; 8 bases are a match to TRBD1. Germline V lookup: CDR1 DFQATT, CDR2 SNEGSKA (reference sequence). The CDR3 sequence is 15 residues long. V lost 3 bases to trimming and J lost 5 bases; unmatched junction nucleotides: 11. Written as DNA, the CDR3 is TGCAGTGCTAGGGGTGGGACAGGCGGTCGTACTGAAGCTTTCTTT. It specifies CSARGGTGGRTEAFF.